The entry below gives a single T cell receptor (beta chain) sequence along with its context. Its antigen is unknown. This specimen comes from a study of T cells in Graves' hyperthyroidism and ophthalmopathy. Findings and limits, study-wide: Peripheral blood also featured most of the thyroid clonotypes expanded above 0.001. For ophthalmopathy, model prediction preceded onset by a median approximately 6 months.

Trimming removed 0 bases from V and 0 bases from J, with 12 bases in between. The germline V gene has CDR1 SGHRS and CDR2 YFSETQ. The CDR3 extends over 16 amino acids. Amplified TCR beta CDR3 regions came from RNA transcripts. Using the HTBI primer set, a first-round RT-PCR was run on the TCR CDR3. TCRdb analysed the multiplex PCR reads with MiXCR anew, one entry per CDR3 protein. The sample has approximately 510,000 distinct CDR3 sequences, about 45% seen once. The chain links TRBV5-1 to TRBJ1-2; perhaps TRBD1 as D (6 bases). This TCR came from an adult woman with Graves' disease, either hyperthyroidism or ophthalmopathy (not recorded which). Sequenced sample: peripheral blood or thyroid tissue (not recorded which). Here the CDR3 reads CASSLAPRDTNYGYTF. In nucleotides, the CDR3 is TGCGCCAGCAGCTTGGCCCCCCGGGACACTAACTATGGCTACACCTTC.